This T cell receptor beta chain was sequenced during a study of human T cells and chemical hapten exposure. TCRdb itself ran the RACE reads through MiXCR, one entry per CDR3 protein. The sample records more than 250,000 distinct CDR3 sequences, approximately 8.4% being singletons. General study points: No change in TCRs above 1 in 1000 frequency was produced by DPC sensitization.

In this sample, this clonotype turned up a few times. Its antigen is unidentified. Time point defined: pre-sensitization, week 0. Regarding treatment: therapeutic diphenylcyclopropenone sensitization with weekly scalp DPC. This CDR3 contains 14 residues. The V gene's germline CDR1 is MNHEY and CDR2 SVGEGT. Unmatched junction bases numbered 3, after V lost 2 bases and J lost 4 bases. This sample comprised whole blood, obtained in connection with sensitization to the hapten diphenylcyclopropenone (DPC). The V and J genes are TRBV6-2 or TRBV6-3 and TRBJ2-7; 9 nucleotides match TRBD1. This receptor was identified in a woman in her thirties or forties with alopecia areata. Some clones in this sample may be carry-over from other donors' samples. The CDR3 nucleotides are TGTGCCAGCAGTTACGGGACAGGGAGGTACGAGCAGTACTTC. Its protein product is CASSYGTGRYEQYF.